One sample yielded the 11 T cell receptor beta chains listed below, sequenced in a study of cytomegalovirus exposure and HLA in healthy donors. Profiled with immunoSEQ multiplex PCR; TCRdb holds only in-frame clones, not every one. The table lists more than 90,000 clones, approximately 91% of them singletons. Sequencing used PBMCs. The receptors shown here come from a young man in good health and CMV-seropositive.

This chain's CDR3 is CASSPGTGVMNTEAFF. CDR3 bases: TGTGCCAGCAGTCCAGGGACAGGGGTGATGAACACTGAAGCTTTCTTT. This chain joins TRBV27 and TRBJ1-1, with 10 nucleotides matching TRBD1. CDR3 length: 16 amino acids. The germline V gene has CDR1 MNHEY and CDR2 SMNVEV (reference sequence). J lost 0 bases, V lost 5 bases, and 6 bases had no gene match.

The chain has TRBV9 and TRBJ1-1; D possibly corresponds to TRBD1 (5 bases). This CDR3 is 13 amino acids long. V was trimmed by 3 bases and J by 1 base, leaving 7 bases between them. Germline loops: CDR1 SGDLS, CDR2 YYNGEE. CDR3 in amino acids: CASSGGQNTEAFF. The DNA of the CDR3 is TGTGCCAGCAGCGGAGGACAGAACACTGAAGCTTTCTTT.

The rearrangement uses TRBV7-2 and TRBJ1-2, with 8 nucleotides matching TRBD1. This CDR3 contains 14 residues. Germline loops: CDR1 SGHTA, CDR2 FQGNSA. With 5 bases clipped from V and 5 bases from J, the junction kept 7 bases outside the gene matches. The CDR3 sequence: CASSPQTGVYGYTF. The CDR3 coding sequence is TGTGCCAGCAGCCCTCAGACAGGGGTGTATGGCTACACCTTC.

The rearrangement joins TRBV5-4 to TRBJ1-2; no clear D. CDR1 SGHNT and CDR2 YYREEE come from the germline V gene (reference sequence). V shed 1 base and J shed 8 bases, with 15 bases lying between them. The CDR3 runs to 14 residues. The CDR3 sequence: CASSLKNSPRGYTF. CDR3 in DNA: TGTGCCAGCAGCTTGAAGAACTCGCCCAGGGGCTACACCTTC. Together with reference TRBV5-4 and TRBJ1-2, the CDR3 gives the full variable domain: ETGVTQSPTHLIKTRGQQVTLRCSSQSGHNTVSWYQQALGQGPQFIFQYYREEENGRGNFPPRFSGLQFPNYSSELNVNALELDDSALYLCASSLKNSPRGYTFGSGTRLTVV.

The CDR3 spells CASSLSDRPLEGDTQYF. In DNA form, the CDR3 reads TGTGCCAGCAGTTTATCTGACAGGCCCCTAGAGGGAGATACGCAGTATTTT. V usage is TRBV27 and J usage is TRBJ2-3, with D tentatively TRBD1 (6 bases). Germline V gives CDR1 MNHEY, CDR2 SMNVEV (reference sequence). Trimming cost V 0 bases and J 5 bases, with 18 bases left between them. CDR3 size: 17 residues.

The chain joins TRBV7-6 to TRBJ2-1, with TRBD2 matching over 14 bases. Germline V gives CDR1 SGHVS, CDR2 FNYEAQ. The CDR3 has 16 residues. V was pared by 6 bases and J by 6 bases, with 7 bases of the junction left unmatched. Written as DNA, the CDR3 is TGTGCCAGCAGTTCCCGGACTAGCGGGGGGTTCAATGAGCAGTTCTTC. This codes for CASSSRTSGGFNEQFF.

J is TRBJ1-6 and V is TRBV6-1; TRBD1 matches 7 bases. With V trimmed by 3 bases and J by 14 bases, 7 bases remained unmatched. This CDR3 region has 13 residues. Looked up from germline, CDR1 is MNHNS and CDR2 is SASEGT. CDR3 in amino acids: CASSEATGRTLHF. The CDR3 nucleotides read TGTGCCAGCAGTGAGGCGACAGGGAGGACCCTCCACTTT.

CDR3 in DNA: TGTGCCAGCAGCTTGGCCGGGACAGCCCCTTCACCCCTCCACTTT. Amino acids: CASSLAGTAPSPLHF. The J gene is TRBJ1-6, the V gene TRBV5-5, with 7 bases that match TRBD1. The CDR3 contains 15 residues. CDR1 is SGHKS and CDR2 is YYEKEE in the germline V gene (reference sequence). V gave up 0 bases and J gave up 9 bases; unmatched junction bases: 6.

The CDR3 here is CASSRSGGEETQYF. The CDR3 DNA reads TGTGCCAGCAGTCGCTCGGGGGGTGAGGAGACCCAGTACTTC. This chain links TRBV27 with TRBJ2-5; 7 bases are a match to TRBD2. CDR1 and CDR2 from the germline V gene are MNHEY and SMNVEV (reference sequence). V lost 5 bases and J lost 5; bases outside the gene matches: 8. The CDR3 loop spans 14 amino acids.

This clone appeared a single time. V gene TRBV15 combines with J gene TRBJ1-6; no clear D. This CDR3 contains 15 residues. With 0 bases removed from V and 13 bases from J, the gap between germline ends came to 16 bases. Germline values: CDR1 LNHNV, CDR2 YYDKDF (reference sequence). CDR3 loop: CATSREGRPRTPLHF. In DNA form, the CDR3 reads TGTGCCACCAGCAGAGAAGGGAGACCGCGGACGCCCCTCCACTTT.

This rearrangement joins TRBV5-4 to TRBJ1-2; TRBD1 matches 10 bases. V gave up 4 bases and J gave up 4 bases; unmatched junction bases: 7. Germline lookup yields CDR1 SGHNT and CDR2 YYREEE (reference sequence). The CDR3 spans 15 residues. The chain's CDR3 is CASSRDRGRGYGYTF. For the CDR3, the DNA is TGTGCCAGCAGCCGCGACAGGGGGCGCGGCTATGGCTACACCTTC.